Listed here are 28 T cell receptor beta chains from one sample, sequenced in a study of blood T cell repertoires in COVID-19. The assay was immunoSEQ multiplex PCR, and TCRdb's table has in-frame clones only and misses some. The sample holds roughly 76,000 clones; roughly three quarters are singletons and the top ten take around 21%. Sequences were obtained from peripheral blood. These TCRs come from a man aged 70 or older with acute or convalescent COVID-19.

The chain joins TRBV7-2 to TRBJ1-2, with TRBD1 identical over 8 bases. V trimming: 5 bases; J trimming: 2 bases; junction bases outside the gene matches: 4. The CDR3 totals 14 residues. Germline loops: CDR1 SGHTA, CDR2 FQGNSA. The chain's CDR3 is CASSKRTGNYGYTF. Here the CDR3 DNA reads TGTGCCAGCAGCAAAAGGACAGGGAACTATGGCTACACCTTC.

The count of this clone is one. The rearrangement links TRBV23-1 to TRBJ2-7; 8 nucleotides match TRBD1. TRBV23-1 is an ORF, and what it does is uncertain. V shed 4 bases, J shed 5 bases, and the junction held 16 bases outside the gene matches. The CDR3 sequence is 17 residues long. The DNA for the CDR3 is TGCGCCAGCAGTCGCGGACAGGGAGTTTTTACTCCCCACGAGCAGTACTTC. Protein: CASSRGQGVFTPHEQYF.

V usage is TRBV12-3 or TRBV12-4 and J usage is TRBJ2-3; 9 positions agree with TRBD1. V lost 6 bases, J lost 10 bases, and 8 bases stayed unmatched. This CDR3 spans 13 amino acids. The CDR3 nucleotides are TGTGCCAGCAGCTCCGGGACAGGGTTGGCGCAGTATTTT. Residues: CASSSGTGLAQYF.

The V call is TRBV3-1 (or the pseudogene TRBV3-2), the J call TRBJ2-2, with TRBD2 matching 12 bases. J was trimmed by 4 bases and V by 2 bases; bases with no gene match: 5. The CDR3 is 17 amino acids. Germline V gives CDR1 LGHDT, CDR2 YNNKEL (reference sequence). The CDR3 sequence is CASSQLAGGSVTGELFF. CDR3 in DNA: TGTGCCAGCAGCCAACTAGCGGGAGGGTCGGTCACCGGGGAGCTGTTTTTT.

The chain employs TRBV7-8 and TRBJ2-5; a possible D gene is TRBD2 (5 bases). Trimming took 2 bases from V and 1 from J, leaving 8 bases between them. Per the germline V gene, CDR1 is SGHVS and CDR2 is FQNEAQ. The CDR3 loop spans 14 amino acids. The DNA for the CDR3 is TGTGCCAGCAGCTTATCGCGGGTCCAAGAGACCCAGTACTTC. Its translation: CASSLSRVQETQYF.

This chain joins TRBV18 and TRBJ2-5; 9 nucleotides agree with TRBD1. The ends lost 2 bases at V and 5 bases at J; junction bases unmatched: 3. The germline V gene has CDR1 KGHSH and CDR2 LQKENI. The CDR3 sequence is 14 residues long. CDR3 DNA: TGTGCCAGCTCACCAGGGACAGGGCGCGAGACCCAGTACTTC. Translating it yields CASSPGTGRETQYF.

The chain has TRBV5-1 and TRBJ2-7; 7 nucleotides align to TRBD2. CDR3 length: 17 amino acids. Germline values: CDR1 SGHRS, CDR2 YFSETQ. The junction had 9 bases not matched to a gene; V was cut back by 0 bases and J by 0 bases. CDR3 sequence reads: CASSLVEVGGTSYEQYF. The CDR3 DNA is TGCGCCAGCAGCTTGGTGGAGGTGGGGGGGACCTCCTACGAGCAGTACTTC.

The chain uses TRBV5-4 and TRBJ2-1, with D possibly matching TRBD2 (6 bases). The V gene lost 4 bases and the J gene lost 9 bases, with 17 bases spanning the gap. Germline V CDR1 and CDR2: SGHNT, YYREEE (reference sequence). The CDR3 is 14 residues long. CDR3 in DNA: TGTGCCAGCAGCACAAGACTAGGTGCGGGTGAGCAGTTCTTC. The encoded protein is CASSTRLGAGEQFF.

The table lists this clone with a few counts. This chain links TRBV29-1 with TRBJ1-4; D may be TRBD1 (5 bases). The V gene lost 5 bases and the J gene lost 0 bases, with 7 bases spanning the gap. The germline CDR1 and CDR2 sequences are SQVTM and ANQGSEA. This CDR3 spans 13 amino acids. In nucleotides, the CDR3 is TGCAGCGTTACAGGAGCAACTAATGAAAAACTGTTTTTT. It encodes CSVTGATNEKLFF.

This clone showed up just once. The rearrangement joins TRBV19 to TRBJ2-2, with TRBD2 identical over 16 bases. V lost 7 bases and J lost 1; bases outside the gene matches: 9. CDR1 LNHDA and CDR2 SQIVND come from the germline V gene (reference sequence). This CDR3 contains 19 residues. CDR3 in DNA: TGTGCCAGTACTTATTCCGGGACTAGCGGGAGGGTGAACACCGGGGAGCTGTTTTTT. It translates to CASTYSGTSGRVNTGELFF.

The V call is TRBV6-5, the J call TRBJ2-1; tentative D call: TRBD2 (6 bases). The ends were cut back, 8 bases at V and 0 bases at J, with 11 bases in the middle. The length of the CDR3 is 14 residues. Germline V gene lookup returns CDR1 MNHEY and CDR2 SVGAGI. DNA of the CDR3: TGTGCCAGCGGGGTCGGGAGCTCCTACAATGAGCAGTTCTTC. This gives the protein CASGVGSSYNEQFF.

V and J are TRBV9 and TRBJ2-5; TRBD2 matches at 7 bases. CDR1 is SGDLS and CDR2 is YYNGEE in the germline V gene. The CDR3 is made up of 14 amino acids. J gave up 2 bases and V 3 bases, and 4 bases lay outside the gene matches. The CDR3 loop reads CASSAPGLQETQYF. The CDR3 nucleotides are TGTGCCAGCAGCGCTCCGGGACTACAAGAGACCCAGTACTTC.

The chain combines TRBV6-5 with TRBJ1-6; TRBD1 aligns across 9 bases. The V segment lost 4 bases and the J segment 7 bases; nucleotides outside the gene matches: 5. The CDR3 length is 15 residues. Germline values: CDR1 MNHEY, CDR2 SVGAGI. CDR3 region: CASSSRDRGNSPLHF. The CDR3 DNA reads TGTGCCAGCAGTTCCAGAGACAGGGGGAATTCACCCCTCCACTTT.

J is TRBJ2-5 and V is TRBV6-5, with TRBD2 matching 11 bases. CDR1 MNHEY and CDR2 SVGAGI come from the germline V gene. The CDR3 runs to 14 residues. Trimming took 5 bases from V and 6 from J; bases not matched to a gene: 5. CDR3 DNA: TGTGCCAGCAGTAGTACTAGCGGGAGACAGACCCAGTACTTC. Its translation: CASSSTSGRQTQYF.

V usage is TRBV7-2 and J usage is TRBJ2-1, with 11 nucleotides matching TRBD1. This CDR3 is 15 amino acids long. CDR1 is SGHTA and CDR2 is FQGNSA in the germline V gene. The trim removed 1 base at V and 6 bases at J, leaving 2 bases unmatched. Written as DNA, the CDR3 is TGTGCCAGCAGCTTAGGGACAGGGGGCGTCAATGAGCAGTTCTTC. Translating it yields CASSLGTGGVNEQFF.

This clone was detected a few times. The CDR3 reads CASSPLTGVRGTDTQYF. CDR3 sequence (DNA): TGTGCCAGCTCACCACTTACGGGGGTCCGCGGCACAGATACGCAGTATTTT. The chain has TRBV18 and TRBJ2-3; a possible D gene is TRBD2 (6 bases). Germline V lookup: CDR1 KGHSH, CDR2 LQKENI. The CDR3 consists of 17 residues. V was clipped by 1 base and J by 1 base, with 15 bases between them. The complete variable domain, with remaining parts taken from reference TRBV18 and TRBJ2-3, reads NAGVMQNPRHLVRRRGQEARLRCSPMKGHSHVYWYRQLPEEGLKFMVYLQKENIIDESGMPKERFSAEFPKEGPSILRIQQVVRGDSAAYFCASSPLTGVRGTDTQYFGPGTRLTVL.

This clone turned up a few times. The chain joins TRBV2 to TRBJ1-1; a weak D match, TRBD1 (6 bases). The CDR3 loop spans 15 amino acids. V shed 6 bases and J shed 3 bases, with 17 bases lying between them. Per the germline V gene, CDR1 is SNHLY and CDR2 is FYNNEI. The CDR3 sequence is CASSLRGGADTEAFF. The CDR3 DNA is TGTGCCAGCAGCCTAAGGGGGGGTGCTGACACTGAAGCTTTCTTT.

This chain connects TRBV4-1 to TRBJ2-1; 11 nucleotides align to TRBD2. Looked up from germline, CDR1 is MGHRA and CDR2 is YSYEKL. Germline trimming cut 3 bases from V and 7 bases from J; bases unmatched to any gene: 8. The CDR3 sequence is 16 residues long. The CDR3 bases are TGCGCCAGCAGCCACCTCCTAGCGGGAGGAGAAAATGAGCAGTTCTTC. This encodes CASSHLLAGGENEQFF.

This chain uses TRBV7-9 with TRBJ2-7, with TRBD1 identical over 7 bases. V gave up 7 bases and J gave up 3 bases; unmatched junction bases: 9. The CDR3 contains 14 residues. Germline V gene data show CDR1 as SEHNR and CDR2 as FQNEAQ (reference sequence). CDR3 in amino acids: CASTSTGTFYEQYF. The CDR3 nucleotides are TGTGCCAGCACTTCGACAGGGACCTTCTACGAGCAGTACTTC.

The gene calls are TRBV28 and TRBJ2-1; 7 nucleotides line up with TRBD1. This CDR3 is built from 14 residues. V gave up 6 bases and J gave up 6 bases; unmatched junction bases: 8. Germline V gene lookup returns CDR1 MDHEN and CDR2 SYDVKM. Here the CDR3 reads CASRSPGQFNEQFF. In nucleotides, the CDR3 is TGTGCCAGCAGGTCCCCGGGACAGTTCAATGAGCAGTTCTTC.

The CDR3 coding sequence is TGTGCCAGCAGCTTAAAGGGTGGGAGCACTGAAGCTTTCTTT. Translating gives CASSLKGGSTEAFF. The V gene is TRBV7-9, the J gene TRBJ1-1, with no clear D. The germline gives CDR1 SEHNR, CDR2 FQNEAQ (reference sequence). The germline V and J ends were trimmed by 2 bases and 4 bases, with 11 bases remaining between them. The CDR3 consists of 14 residues.

This clone was observed a handful of times. V is TRBV7-9 and J is TRBJ1-6, with 7 bases identical to TRBD1. The germline V gene has CDR1 SEHNR and CDR2 FQNEAQ (reference sequence). Trimming cost V 4 bases and J 7 bases; bases outside gene matches: 4. This CDR3 contains 14 residues. The CDR3 here is CASSSQGTNSPLHF. Written as DNA, the CDR3 is TGTGCCAGCAGCTCACAGGGGACCAATTCACCCCTCCACTTT.

This clone was recorded only once. This chain connects TRBV18 to TRBJ2-7; 7 bases are a match to TRBD1. The germline CDR1 and CDR2 sequences are KGHSH and LQKENI. V was pared by 4 bases and J by 0 bases, with 6 bases of the junction left unmatched. The CDR3 runs to 15 residues. The CDR3 sequence is CASSLTDRVSYEQYF. As DNA, the CDR3 is TGTGCCAGCTCACTCACCGACAGGGTCTCCTACGAGCAGTACTTC. Complete variable domain (other parts from reference TRBV18 and TRBJ2-7): NAGVMQNPRHLVRRRGQEARLRCSPMKGHSHVYWYRQLPEEGLKFMVYLQKENIIDESGMPKERFSAEFPKEGPSILRIQQVVRGDSAAYFCASSLTDRVSYEQYFGPGTRLTVT.

This clone was detected a few times. V gene TRBV7-8 combines with J gene TRBJ2-3; 10 nucleotides agree with TRBD1. This CDR3 has 16 residues. The V and J ends lost 4 bases and 2 bases, in that order; junction bases with no gene match: 6. Germline V gene lookup returns CDR1 SGHVS and CDR2 FQNEAQ. The CDR3 region has the DNA TGTGCCAGCAGCTCGCGACAGGGGGCTTACACAGATACGCAGTATTTT. This gives the protein CASSSRQGAYTDTQYF. Drawing the rest from reference TRBV7-8 and TRBJ2-3, the complete variable domain is GAGVSQSPRYKVAKRGQDVALRCDPISGHVSLFWYQQALGQGPEFLTYFQNEAQLDKSGLPSDRFFAERPEGSVSTLKIQRTQQEDSAVYLCASSSRQGAYTDTQYFGPGTRLTVL.

The chain uses TRBV24-1 and TRBJ2-5; 7 bases agree with TRBD1. In germline, CDR1 is KGHDR, CDR2 SFDVKD. This CDR3 contains 15 residues. V trimming: 3 bases; J trimming: 1 base; junction bases outside the gene matches: 4. The CDR3 DNA reads TGTGCCACCAGTGATCGAGGGACAGCCCAAGAGACCCAGTACTTC. Protein sequence: CATSDRGTAQETQYF.

The chain combines TRBV19 with TRBJ2-1; the match to TRBD2 covers 7 bases. The CDR3 runs to 14 residues. V shed 6 bases and J 7 bases; nucleotides not matched to a gene: 9. The germline CDR1 and CDR2 sequences are LNHDA and SQIVND (reference sequence). For the CDR3, the DNA is TGTGCCAGTAGAATGACGGGAGGAAGGAATGAGCAGTTCTTC. Protein: CASRMTGGRNEQFF.

V is TRBV28 and J is TRBJ2-7; possibly TRBD1 for D (6 bases). Trimming stripped 2 bases from V and 3 bases from J, with 17 bases between. This CDR3 is 16 amino acids long. CDR1 and CDR2 from the germline V gene are MDHEN and SYDVKM. The CDR3 spells CASSLDYETGGYEQYF. The CDR3 DNA reads as TGTGCCAGCAGTTTAGACTATGAGACAGGCGGCTACGAGCAGTACTTC.

V gene TRBV5-1 combines with J gene TRBJ1-1, with D possibly being TRBD1 (5 bases). Germline assignment: CDR1 SGHRS and CDR2 YFSETQ. There are 15 residues in the CDR3. The V and J ends lost 0 bases and 4 bases respectively, with 13 bases between them. In nucleotides, the CDR3 is TGCGCCAGCAGCTTGGTGGGCCTGGGGCCCACTGAAGCTTTCTTT. Translated: CASSLVGLGPTEAFF.